This T cell receptor beta chain was recovered during a study of cytotoxic CD8 clonotypes in ibrutinib-treated CLL. At the level of the study: Of a cohort that held roughly eleven relapsed/refractory and some 16 treatment-naive patients, 17 were IGHV unmutated. Partial response was seen in around 25 patients and complete response in 2; after median around six years, approximately 14 stayed remitted, about 12 progressed.

Study-level points and caveats: There were differences in sampling times between sustained-remission and progressing patients. Public clonotypes were seen rarely and were contracted or stable on treatment.

There are 16 residues in the CDR3. Germline CDR1 and CDR2: LGHNA and YSLEER. J gave up 3 bases and V 0 bases, and 8 bases lay outside the gene matches. A remark on this clone: Its specificity is not known.

Sequenced by immunoSEQ multiplex PCR; TCRdb stores in-frame clones only, minus some. The sample includes more than 200,000 clones, 70% of them seen just once. The material sequenced was PBMCs, taken after 24 months of ibrutinib treatment. The receptor was derived from a human donor with chronic lymphocytic leukemia. The V and J genes are TRBV4-3 and TRBJ2-7; 7 bases line up with TRBD1. The CDR3 DNA is TGCGCCAGCAGCCAAGATCCCGAACAGGGGATCTACGAGCAGTACTTC. It is translated as CASSQDPEQGIYEQYF.